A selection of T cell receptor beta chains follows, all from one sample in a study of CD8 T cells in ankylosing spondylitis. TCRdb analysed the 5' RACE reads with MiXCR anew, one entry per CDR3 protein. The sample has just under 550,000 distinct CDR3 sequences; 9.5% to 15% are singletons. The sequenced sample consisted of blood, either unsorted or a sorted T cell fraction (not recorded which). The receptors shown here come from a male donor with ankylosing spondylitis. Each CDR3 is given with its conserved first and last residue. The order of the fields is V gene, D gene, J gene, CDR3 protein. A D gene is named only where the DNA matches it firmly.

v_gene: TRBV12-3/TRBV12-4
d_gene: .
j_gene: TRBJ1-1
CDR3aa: CASSRQFEAFF

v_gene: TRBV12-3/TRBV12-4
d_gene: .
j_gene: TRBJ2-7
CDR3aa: CASSPRAQGLYEQYF

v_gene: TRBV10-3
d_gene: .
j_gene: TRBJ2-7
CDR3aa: CAISESNVYEQYF

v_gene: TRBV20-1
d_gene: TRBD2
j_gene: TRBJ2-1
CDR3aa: CSARPSGRANYNEQFF

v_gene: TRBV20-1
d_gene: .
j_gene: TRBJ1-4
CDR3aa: CSGPKRDDGEKLFF

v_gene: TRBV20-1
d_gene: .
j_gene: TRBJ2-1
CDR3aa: CSARAWGLSNNEQFF

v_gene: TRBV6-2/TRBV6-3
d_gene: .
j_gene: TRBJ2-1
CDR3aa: CASSSSGAKEQFF

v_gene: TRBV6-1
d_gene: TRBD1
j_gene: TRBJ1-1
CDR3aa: CASKVEGAIKAFF

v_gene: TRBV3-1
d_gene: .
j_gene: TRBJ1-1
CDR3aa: CASSQLQGSEAFF

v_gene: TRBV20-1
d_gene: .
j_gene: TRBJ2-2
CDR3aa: CSAQQEGTGELFF

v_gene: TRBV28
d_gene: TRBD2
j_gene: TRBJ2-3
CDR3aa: CASSLGTSGPSTDTQYF

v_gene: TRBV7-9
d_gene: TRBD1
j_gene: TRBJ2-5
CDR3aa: CASSQTGKETQYF

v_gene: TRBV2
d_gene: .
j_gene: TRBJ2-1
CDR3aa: CASGGERGYNEQFF

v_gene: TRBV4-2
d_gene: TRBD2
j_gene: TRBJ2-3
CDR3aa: CASSQRVLLAGGTDTQYF

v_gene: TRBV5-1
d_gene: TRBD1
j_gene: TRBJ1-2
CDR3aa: CASSLEGDRGNYGYTF

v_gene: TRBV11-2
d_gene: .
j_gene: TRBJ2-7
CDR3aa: CASSLGPGYEQYF

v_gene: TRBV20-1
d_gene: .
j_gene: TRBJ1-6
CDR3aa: CSAPGLSAGTNNSPLHF

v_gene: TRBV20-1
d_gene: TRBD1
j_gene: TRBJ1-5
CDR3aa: CSAISQGASNQPQHF

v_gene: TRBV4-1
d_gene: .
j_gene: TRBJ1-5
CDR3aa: CASSQETGPTFGPQHF

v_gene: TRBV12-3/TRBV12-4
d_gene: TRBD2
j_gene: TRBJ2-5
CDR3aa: CASSAIAGGPDQETQYF

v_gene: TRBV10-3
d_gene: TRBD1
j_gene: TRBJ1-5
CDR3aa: CAISGGQNSNQPQHF

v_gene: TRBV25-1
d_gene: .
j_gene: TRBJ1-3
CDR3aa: CASGLVARSLFGRNTIYF

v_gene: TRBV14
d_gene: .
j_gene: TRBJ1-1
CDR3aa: CASSPVRWDTEAFF

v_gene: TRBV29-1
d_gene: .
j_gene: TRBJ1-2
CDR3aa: CSVGSGVDYGYTF